The 16 T cell receptor beta chains presented below share a single source sample, sequenced in a study of radiotherapy plus CTLA-4 blockade in lung cancer. The table came from immunoSEQ multiplex PCR; TCRdb's copy has only in-frame clones and leaves some out. Found here are more than 30,000 clones, 80% to 90% of them singletons; the top ten hold around 25%. Source: peripheral blood, taken from a patient treated with radiotherapy plus ipilimumab. The source of these receptors is a human donor with non-small cell lung cancer that progressed on radiotherapy plus ipilimumab.

This chain links TRBV27 with TRBJ2-3; TRBD2 matches at 9 bases. The V gene end was trimmed by 4 bases and the J gene end by 7 bases; junction bases not matched to a gene: 15. From germline, CDR1 is MNHEY and CDR2 SMNVEV (reference sequence). The CDR3 is 17 residues long. The DNA of the CDR3 is TGTGCCAGCAGTTCCCGCGGGCTAGCGGGGTACCTTTATACGCAGTATTTT. It is translated as CASSSRGLAGYLYTQYF.

This clone has just one count. The chain uses TRBV19 and TRBJ1-6; D may be TRBD1 (6 bases). The V gene lost 6 bases and the J gene lost 6 bases, with 9 bases spanning the gap. The length of the CDR3 is 13 residues. Germline values: CDR1 LNHDA, CDR2 SQIVND (reference sequence). The CDR3 DNA reads TGTGCCAGTAGGACAGGCCTTAATTCACCCCTCCACTTT. Its translation is CASRTGLNSPLHF.

The V gene is TRBV4-3, the J gene TRBJ1-3; D call uncertain. The CDR3 is 15 residues long. The V end lost 1 base, the J end lost 0 bases, and 7 bases lay between the germline ends. The germline V gene has CDR1 LGHNA and CDR2 YSLEER. The CDR3 here is CASSQARFSGNTIYF. Written as DNA, the CDR3 is TGCGCCAGCAGCCAAGCCCGGTTCTCTGGAAACACCATATATTTT.

CDR3 sequence: CASSLVQGDYGYTF. CDR3 nucleotides: TGTGCCAGCAGCTTGGTGCAGGGCGATTATGGCTACACCTTC. V gene TRBV5-4 combines with J gene TRBJ1-2; perhaps TRBD1 as D (5 bases). V was clipped by 0 bases and J by 5 bases, with 11 bases between them. CDR1 and CDR2 (germline): SGHNT, YYREEE (reference sequence). This CDR3 has 14 residues.

This clone appeared a few times. V gene TRBV28 combines with J gene TRBJ2-5; 10 bases line up with TRBD2. The germline gives CDR1 MDHEN, CDR2 SYDVKM. The CDR3 is 15 residues long. J gave up 4 bases and V 4 bases, and 6 bases lay outside the gene matches. The CDR3 loop reads CASSSLAGSGETQYF. The CDR3 DNA reads TGTGCCAGCAGTTCACTAGCGGGGTCGGGAGAGACCCAGTACTTC. The full variable domain, in which reference TRBV28 and TRBJ2-5 provide the parts outside the CDR3, is DVKVTQSSRYLVKRTGEKVFLECVQDMDHENMFWYRQDPGLGLRLIYFSYDVKMKEKGDIPEGYSVSREKKERFSLILESASTNQTSMYLCASSSLAGSGETQYFGPGTRLLVL.

The rearrangement joins TRBV6-6 to TRBJ2-5, with 7 bases matching TRBD1. V trimming: 6 bases; J trimming: 4 bases; junction bases outside the gene matches: 11. The CDR3 consists of 15 residues. Germline CDR1 is MNHNY and CDR2 is SVGAGI (reference sequence). The CDR3 spells CASSPDRVGTETQYF. CDR3 bases: TGTGCCAGCAGCCCCGACAGGGTGGGAACAGAGACCCAGTACTTC.

The rearrangement links TRBV14 to TRBJ2-3; 7 bases map to TRBD2. This CDR3 is built from 14 residues. Per germline, CDR1 SGHDN and CDR2 FVKESK. The junction had 2 bases not matched to a gene; V was cut back by 4 bases and J by 1 base. As DNA, the CDR3 is TGTGCCAGCAGCCGACGGGGGGGCACAGATACGCAGTATTTT. Amino acids: CASSRRGGTDTQYF. Variable domain in full (rest from reference TRBV14 and TRBJ2-3): EAGVTQFPSHSVIEKGQTVTLRCDPISGHDNLYWYRRVMGKEIKFLLHFVKESKQDESGMPNNRFLAERTGGTYSTLKVQPAELEDSGVYFCASSRRGGTDTQYFGPGTRLTVL.

CDR3 amino acids: CASSFRVGTEAFF. For the CDR3, the DNA is TGTGCCAGCAGCTTCAGGGTAGGCACTGAAGCTTTCTTT. The chain uses TRBV5-6 and TRBJ1-1; D may be TRBD1 (5 bases). Germline CDR1 reads SGHDT; CDR2 reads YYEEEE. Trimming left V 2 bases short and J 4 bases short, with 9 bases between. This CDR3 comprises 13 residues.

The chain joins TRBV18 to TRBJ1-3, with TRBD1 matching over 7 bases. The CDR3 is made up of 14 amino acids. CDR1 KGHSH and CDR2 LQKENI come from the germline V gene. J was trimmed by 4 bases and V by 8 bases; bases with no gene match: 8. In DNA, the CDR3 is TGTGCCAGCGGGATGGACAGGCGAGGAAACACCATATATTTT. It translates to CASGMDRRGNTIYF.

CDR3 in DNA: TGTGCCAGCAGACCAGGTTGGCTAGCGGGGGGGCGAGCCACCGGGGAGCTGTTTTTT. Its translation: CASRPGWLAGGRATGELFF. This sequence joins TRBV27 and TRBJ2-2; TRBD2 agrees at 12 bases. The CDR3 sequence is 19 residues long. The trim removed 6 bases at V and 4 bases at J, leaving 15 bases unmatched. CDR1 and CDR2 (germline): MNHEY, SMNVEV (reference sequence).

The chain has TRBV5-1 and TRBJ1-4, with unresolved D. The V gene lost 5 bases and the J gene lost 3 bases, with 17 bases spanning the gap. In germline, CDR1 is SGHRS, CDR2 YFSETQ. The CDR3 runs 16 residues. DNA of the CDR3: TGCGCCAGCAGTCGGGATCGAGGTGGCGCTAATGAAAAACTGTTTTTT. It codes for CASSRDRGGANEKLFF.

J is TRBJ1-3 and V is TRBV7-2; TRBD1 matches at 8 bases. The CDR3 is made up of 16 amino acids. From germline, CDR1 is SGHTA and CDR2 FQGNSA. The J segment lost 0 bases and the V segment lost 5 bases, leaving 6 bases of the junction unmatched. The DNA for the CDR3 is TGTGCCAGCAGCGAGACAGGGGCCGGCTCTGGAAACACCATATATTTT. Encoded protein: CASSETGAGSGNTIYF.

The sample holds a few counts of this clone. The V gene is TRBV6-4, the J gene TRBJ2-7; D gene ambiguous. Germline V lookup: CDR1 MRHNA, CDR2 SNTAGT. The CDR3 runs to 13 residues. The germline V and J ends were trimmed by 0 bases and 4 bases, with 7 bases remaining between them. The CDR3 here is CASSDSAGYEQYF. In nucleotides, the CDR3 is TGTGCCAGCAGTGACTCCGCAGGTTACGAGCAGTACTTC.

This chain joins TRBV7-6 and TRBJ1-1, with D possibly TRBD1 on 5 matching bases. V lost 1 base and J lost 2, with 8 bases in between. CDR3 length equals 14 residues. Germline V gene data show CDR1 as SGHVS and CDR2 as FNYEAQ. CDR3 DNA sequence: TGTGCCAGCAGCTTAGGAGGGACTAACACTGAAGCTTTCTTT. Encoded protein: CASSLGGTNTEAFF.

This rearrangement joins TRBV7-2 to TRBJ1-5, with 12 bases matching TRBD1. J gave up 7 bases and V 5 bases, and 3 bases lay outside the gene matches. The CDR3 sequence is 14 residues long. Germline-derived CDR1 and CDR2 are SGHTA and FQGNSA. DNA of the CDR3: TGTGCCAGCAGCCCGGGACAGGGGGCCCAGCCCCAGCATTTT. This encodes CASSPGQGAQPQHF. Full variable domain (missing parts from reference TRBV7-2 and TRBJ1-5): GAGVSQSPSNKVTEKGKDVELRCDPISGHTALYWYRQSLGQGLEFLIYFQGNSAPDKSGLPSDRFSAERTGGSVSTLTIQRTQQEDSAVYLCASSPGQGAQPQHFGDGTRLSIL.

The chain combines TRBV18 with TRBJ1-5, with 7 bases fitting TRBD1. The length of the CDR3 is 17 residues. With 3 bases clipped from V and 7 bases from J, the junction kept 15 bases outside the gene matches. The germline V gene has CDR1 KGHSH and CDR2 LQKENI. CDR3 loop: CASSPAVLDRSHQPQHF. In DNA, the CDR3 is TGTGCCAGCTCACCGGCGGTTCTGGACAGGTCGCACCAGCCCCAGCATTTT.